What follows are 23 T cell receptor beta chains derived from one specimen sequenced in a study of T cells in Graves' hyperthyroidism and ophthalmopathy. Amplified regions were TCR beta CDR3 sequences from RNA transcripts. The HTBI primer set served for first-round RT-PCR of the TCR CDR3. Via MiXCR, TCRdb re-called the multiplex PCR reads, giving one row per CDR3 protein. The sample lists approximately 510,000 distinct CDR3 sequences, about 45% occurring once. The sample taken for sequencing was peripheral blood or thyroid tissue (not recorded which). These receptors originate from an adult woman with Graves' disease, either hyperthyroidism or ophthalmopathy (not recorded which).

V gene TRBV12-3 or TRBV12-4 combines with J gene TRBJ1-1, with a weak D call TRBD1 (6 bases). The CDR3 loop spans 14 amino acids. Between the trimmed V and J ends, which lost 6 bases and 1 base, there was a span of 12 bases. The CDR3 loop is CASSMGHSNTEAFF. The CDR3 DNA follows: TGTGCCAGCAGCATGGGACACTCGAACACTGAAGCTTTCTTT.

This clonotype was recorded once. This chain links TRBV28 with TRBJ1-5; possibly TRBD1 for D (5 bases). Trimming left V 2 bases short and J 2 bases short, with 13 bases between. Germline lookup yields CDR1 MDHEN and CDR2 SYDVKM. The CDR3 contains 16 residues. CDR3 sequence reads: CASSLQGSVGNQPQHF. CDR3 DNA: TGTGCCAGCAGTTTACAGGGTTCGGTAGGCAATCAGCCCCAGCATTTT.

This clonotype has just one count. V gene TRBV19 combines with J gene TRBJ2-5; D not resolved. The germline V gene has CDR1 LNHDA and CDR2 SQIVND (reference sequence). The CDR3 covers 13 residues. V was clipped by 3 bases and J by 4 bases, with 9 bases between them. CDR3: CASSIGRRETQYF. Here the CDR3 DNA reads TGTGCCAGTAGTATCGGCAGGAGAGAGACCCAGTACTTC.

This clonotype was seen a few times. V is TRBV10-3 and J is TRBJ2-2; no firm D call. Germline CDR1 and CDR2: ENHRY and SYGVKD. The CDR3 is made up of 12 amino acids. Trimming left V 7 bases short and J 2 bases short, with 5 bases between. The CDR3 sequence is CAITRNTGELFF. The DNA for the CDR3 is TGTGCCATCACTCGAAACACCGGGGAGCTGTTTTTT.

The sample holds many counts of this clonotype. The chain couples TRBV11-2 to TRBJ2-7, with D hard to call. The germline V and J ends were trimmed by 5 bases and 0 bases, with 14 bases remaining between them. CDR1 SGHAT and CDR2 FQNNGV come from the germline V gene. This CDR3 spans 15 amino acids. CDR3 DNA: TGTGCCAGCAGCCCCCTCATTCAGAGCTCCTACGAGCAGTACTTC. Translated: CASSPLIQSSYEQYF.

This clonotype has a handful of counts. J is TRBJ1-3 and V is TRBV3-1; D remains unclear. The CDR3 contains 14 residues. Looked up from germline, CDR1 is LGHDT and CDR2 is YNNKEL (reference sequence). Trimming removed 1 base from V and 3 bases from J, with 7 bases in between. In nucleotides, the CDR3 is TGTGCCAGCAGCCAAGGGACCCGTGGAAACACCATATATTTT. Translation gives CASSQGTRGNTIYF. Full variable domain (outside the CDR3, taken from reference TRBV3-1 and TRBJ1-3): DTAVSQTPKYLVTQMGNDKSIKCEQNLGHDTMYWYKQDSKKFLKIMFSYNNKELIINETVPNRFSPKSPDKAHLNLHINSLELGDSAVYFCASSQGTRGNTIYFGEGSWLTVV.

This clonotype was seen at least ten times. The chain uses TRBV6-2 or TRBV6-3 and TRBJ1-1, with D hard to call. Trimming shortened V by 7 bases and J by 3 bases, and 12 bases separated the two germline ends. The germline gives CDR1 MNHEY, CDR2 SVGEGT. This CDR3 has 13 amino acids. The CDR3 reads CASKAAVHTEAFF. The CDR3 DNA is TGTGCCAGCAAGGCCGCAGTCCACACTGAAGCTTTCTTT.

This CDR3 reads CATSETPGQETQYF. The CDR3 nucleotides are TGTGCCACCAGTGAAACACCGGGACAGGAGACCCAGTACTTC. The J gene is TRBJ2-5, the V gene TRBV24-1, with 7 bases identical to TRBD1. V lost 4 bases, J lost 5 bases, and 6 bases stayed unmatched. The CDR3 is 14 residues long. Looked up from germline, CDR1 is KGHDR and CDR2 is SFDVKD.

This clonotype was picked up a small number of times. This chain uses TRBV7-4 with TRBJ2-5; 12 positions match TRBD2. Trimming removed 8 bases from V and 3 bases from J; junction bases left unmatched: 22. Per germline, CDR1 SGHVT and CDR2 SQSDAQ. This CDR3 has 20 amino acids. The CDR3 DNA sequence: TGTGCCAGCTCACCCCGTCTCTCTAGCGGGAGGGCCACTGGAAAAGAGACCCAGTACTTC. This sequence encodes CASSPRLSSGRATGKETQYF. Full variable domain (missing parts from reference TRBV7-4 and TRBJ2-5): GAGVSQSPRYKVAKRGRDVALRCDSISGHVTLYWYRQTLGQGSEVLTYSQSDAQRDKSGRPSGRFSAERPERSVSTLKIQRTEQGDSAVYLCASSPRLSSGRATGKETQYFGPGTRLLVL.

The rearrangement uses TRBV15 and TRBJ1-6; 7 positions match TRBD1. Germline lookup yields CDR1 LNHNV and CDR2 YYDKDF (reference sequence). CDR3 length equals 15 residues. The J segment lost 10 bases and the V segment lost 0 bases, leaving 6 bases of the junction unmatched. The CDR3 protein is CATSRERYRGSPLHF. DNA for the CDR3: TGTGCCACCAGCAGAGAAAGATACAGGGGATCACCCCTCCACTTT.

The table lists this clonotype with many counts. The chain uses TRBV10-3 and TRBJ1-2; D unresolved. Germline loops: CDR1 ENHRY, CDR2 SYGVKD. The CDR3 consists of 14 residues. V dropped 5 bases and J dropped 8 bases, with 18 bases sitting between them. CDR3 region: CAISQLDSAGGYTF. The CDR3 DNA reads as TGTGCCATCAGTCAACTAGACTCAGCGGGCGGCTACACCTTC.

This clonotype was counted ten times or more. V and J are TRBV19 and TRBJ1-1; D call uncertain. This CDR3 is 14 amino acids long. Between the trimmed V and J ends, which lost 9 bases and 5 bases, there was a span of 19 bases. Germline V lookup: CDR1 LNHDA, CDR2 SQIVND (reference sequence). In DNA, the CDR3 is TGTGCCAGCACCGTGTTTGGAGGACCAACTGAAGCTTTCTTT. It encodes CASTVFGGPTEAFF.

Concerning this clonotype itself: The junction does not match germline at one end; this may be a read error. The V call is TRBV5-1, the J call TRBJ1-5; D is unresolved. The CDR3 runs to 12 residues. Germline loops: CDR1 SGHRS, CDR2 YFSETQ. CDR3 coding DNA: TGTGCCAGCGGGATTAGCAATCAGCCCCAGCATTTT. Protein: CASGISNQPQHF.

To note about this clonotype: An end of the junction does not agree with germline; a read error may underlie this. The chain carries TRBV7-2 and TRBJ2-5, with a tentative D call TRBD2 (5 bases). Germline-derived CDR1 and CDR2 are SGHTA and FQGNSA. The CDR3 totals 13 residues. The CDR3 loop reads CASSQNDYTPLIF. The CDR3 nucleotides are TGTGCCAGCAGTCAAAACGACTATACCCCTTTGATCTTC.

This clonotype was seen ten or more times. J is TRBJ1-4 and V is TRBV5-1, with a weak D call TRBD1 (5 bases). V shed 3 bases and J shed 3 bases, with 12 bases lying between them. Germline V CDR1 and CDR2: SGHRS, YFSETQ. The CDR3 sequence is 15 residues long. In nucleotides, the CDR3 is TGCGCCAGCAGCTCTACGGGGCCGCCTAATGAAAAACTGTTTTTT. Protein sequence: CASSSTGPPNEKLFF.

The CDR3 here is CASSVPQGAGETQYF. DNA for the CDR3: TGTGCCAGCAGCGTACCACAGGGGGCTGGGGAGACCCAGTACTTC. V gene TRBV9 combines with J gene TRBJ2-5, with 9 bases matching TRBD1. Unmatched junction bases numbered 6, after V lost 1 base and J lost 5 bases. CDR1 and CDR2 (germline): SGDLS, YYNGEE. The CDR3 has 15 residues.

The table lists this clonotype with many counts. This sequence joins TRBV5-8 and TRBJ1-2; TRBD1 matches 7 bases. Germline CDR1 and CDR2: SGHTS and YDEGEE. The V segment lost 3 bases and the J segment 8 bases; nucleotides outside the gene matches: 7. This CDR3 has 13 amino acids. CDR3 in DNA: TGTGCCAGCAGCTCCCGGGGACAGTTGGGCTACACCTTC. Translated, it gives CASSSRGQLGYTF.

This clonotype occurred once. This sequence joins TRBV5-1 and TRBJ2-2; TRBD1 matches at 8 bases. Germline values: CDR1 SGHRS, CDR2 YFSETQ. The CDR3 spans 15 residues. V was pared by 4 bases and J by 11 bases, with 13 bases of the junction left unmatched. This CDR3 is CASSVGQGYSYELFF. CDR3 nucleotide sequence: TGCGCCAGCAGCGTCGGACAGGGCTACTCCTACGAGCTGTTTTTT.

This clonotype has just a few counts. The chain combines TRBV6-6 with TRBJ2-7; 7 positions match TRBD2. The CDR3 sequence is 12 residues long. Trimming at V came to 10 bases and at J to 3 bases, leaving 6 bases not matched to a gene. Germline-derived CDR1 and CDR2 are MNHNY and SVGAGI (reference sequence). The CDR3 sequence: CATQTSHYEQYF. In DNA form, the CDR3 reads TGTGCCACTCAGACTAGCCACTACGAGCAGTACTTC.

By proportion, this clonotype is medium-sized. The genes are TRBV2 and TRBJ1-1; D ambiguous. CDR3 length: 13 residues. From germline, CDR1 is SNHLY and CDR2 FYNNEI. The V and J ends lost 3 bases and 3 bases respectively, with 8 bases between them. For the CDR3, the DNA is TGTGCCAGCAGTGATCAAATAGACACTGAAGCTTTCTTT. It specifies CASSDQIDTEAFF.

The V gene is TRBV10-3, the J gene TRBJ1-5; D unresolved. CDR3 length: 14 residues. Germline CDR1 ENHRY, CDR2 SYGVKD. The CDR3 DNA reads as TGTGACCGTGCTATGGAGCGGAACGATCAGCCCCAGCATTTT. Translation gives CDRAMERNDQPQHF.

At least ten counts were recorded for this clonotype. The V and J genes are TRBV19 and TRBJ2-2, with D hard to call. Deletions cut 2 bases from V and 5 bases from J, with 9 bases between. The length of the CDR3 is 14 residues. Germline values: CDR1 LNHDA, CDR2 SQIVND (reference sequence). CDR3 residues: CASSIPTMTGELFF. In DNA, the CDR3 is TGTGCCAGTAGTATACCAACTATGACCGGGGAGCTGTTTTTT.

This clonotype was counted at least ten times. This chain links TRBV7-9 with TRBJ2-7; 7 bases map to TRBD2. This CDR3 contains 15 residues. Per germline, CDR1 SEHNR and CDR2 FQNEAQ (reference sequence). V was clipped by 1 base and J by 7 bases; unmatched bases: 10. Written as DNA, the CDR3 is TGTGCCAGCAGCTTAGGGGAGCGGGGCTTGGGGGAGCAGTACTTC. Residues: CASSLGERGLGEQYF. Combining the CDR3 with reference TRBV7-9 and TRBJ2-7 gives the whole variable domain DTGVSQNPRHKITKRGQNVTFRCDPISEHNRLYWYRQTLGQGPEFLTYFQNEAQLEKSRLLSDRFSAERPKGSFSTLEIQRTEQGDSAMYLCASSLGERGLGEQYFGPGTRLTVT.